Listed here are 15 T cell receptor beta chains from one sample, sequenced in a study of blood T cell repertoires in COVID-19. Assay used: immunoSEQ multiplex PCR; TCRdb lists only in-frame clones, some missing. Here the sample spans around 69,000 clones, roughly 76% being singletons. The specimen sequenced was peripheral blood. The receptors stem from a woman in her sixties or seventies with acute or convalescent COVID-19.

The chain uses TRBV3-1 (or the pseudogene TRBV3-2) and TRBJ1-2; 7 nucleotides match TRBD1. V lost 5 bases and J lost 4; bases outside the gene matches: 4. There are 13 residues in the CDR3. Germline loops: CDR1 LGHDT, CDR2 YNNKEL (reference sequence). The CDR3 here is CASSTGTVYGYTF. CDR3 in DNA: TGTGCCAGCAGCACCGGGACAGTCTATGGCTACACCTTC.

This chain uses TRBV24-1 with TRBJ2-3; the D gene is possibly TRBD1 (8 bases). Per the germline V gene, CDR1 is KGHDR and CDR2 is SFDVKD. The CDR3 extends over 17 amino acids. V was clipped by 4 bases and J by 2 bases, with 18 bases between them. The CDR3 nucleotides read TGTGCCACCAGTGACGGAAAACAGGGGGACTACACAGATACGCAGTATTTT. This sequence encodes CATSDGKQGDYTDTQYF.

The V gene is TRBV18, the J gene TRBJ1-2; TRBD1 matches at 10 bases. Trimming took 4 bases from V and 2 from J; bases not matched to a gene: 4. CDR3 length: 15 amino acids. Germline loops: CDR1 KGHSH, CDR2 LQKENI. The chain's CDR3 is CASSHTTGGNYGYTF. The DNA of the CDR3 is TGTGCCAGCTCACACACGACAGGGGGCAACTATGGCTACACCTTC.

V is TRBV5-1 and J is TRBJ2-5; 8 bases map to TRBD1. Germline V gene data show CDR1 as SGHRS and CDR2 as YFSETQ. V lost 4 bases to trimming and J lost 5 bases; unmatched junction nucleotides: 7. The CDR3 covers 14 residues. CDR3 region: CASSPTGVGETQYF. Written as DNA, the CDR3 is TGCGCCAGCAGCCCGACAGGGGTAGGGGAGACCCAGTACTTC.

The chain has TRBV5-1 and TRBJ2-2, with D perhaps matching TRBD2 (6 bases). Germline CDR1 and CDR2: SGHRS and YFSETQ. V shed 2 bases and J shed 6 bases, with 14 bases lying between them. This CDR3 has 15 amino acids. The CDR3 region has the DNA TGCGCCAGCAGCTTAGGCGGGGAGAATTCCGGGGAGCTGTTTTTT. It encodes CASSLGGENSGELFF.

The chain is built from TRBV5-6 and TRBJ1-5, with D maybe TRBD1 (5 bases). This CDR3 comprises 14 residues. The germline V gene encodes CDR1 SGHDT and CDR2 YYEEEE. V dropped 3 bases and J dropped 6 bases, with 13 bases sitting between them. Written as DNA, the CDR3 is TGTGCCAGCAGCTCTAGGGGCCGCGGTCAGCCCCAGCATTTT. Protein product: CASSSRGRGQPQHF.

The chain's CDR3 is CASRLGAGDSNQPQHF. CDR3 nucleotide sequence: TGCGCCAGCCGTTTGGGGGCAGGGGATAGCAATCAGCCCCAGCATTTT. V is TRBV5-1 and J is TRBJ1-5; D may be TRBD1 (6 bases). This CDR3 is 16 amino acids long. V was shortened by 7 bases and J by 0 bases, with 17 bases between the two germline ends. Per germline, CDR1 SGHRS and CDR2 YFSETQ.

Only a few counts were recorded for this clone. The gene calls are TRBV7-9 and TRBJ1-1; D call uncertain. The CDR3 covers 12 residues. V was shortened by 4 bases and J by 3 bases, with 6 bases between the two germline ends. Looked up from germline, CDR1 is SEHNR and CDR2 is FQNEAQ (reference sequence). In nucleotides, the CDR3 is TGTGCCAGCAGCTCGGTTTACACTGAAGCTTTCTTT. It specifies CASSSVYTEAFF. Full variable domain (rest looked up from reference TRBV7-9 and TRBJ1-1): DTGVSQNPRHKITKRGQNVTFRCDPISEHNRLYWYRQTLGQGPEFLTYFQNEAQLEKSRLLSDRFSAERPKGSFSTLEIQRTEQGDSAMYLCASSSVYTEAFFGQGTRLTVV.

The chain is built from TRBV29-1 and TRBJ1-1, with D maybe TRBD1 (6 bases). The V end lost 4 bases, the J end lost 6 bases, and 12 bases lay between the germline ends. Germline V CDR1 and CDR2: SQVTM, ANQGSEA. CDR3 length: 12 amino acids. CDR3 nucleotide sequence: TGCAGCGTTGTTCCAGGGGTTCCTGAAGCTTTCTTT. This sequence encodes CSVVPGVPEAFF. Combining the CDR3 with reference TRBV29-1 and TRBJ1-1 gives the whole variable domain SAVISQKPSRDICQRGTSLTIQCQVDSQVTMMFWYRQQPGQSLTLIATANQGSEATYESGFVIDKFPISRPNLTFSTLTVSNMSPEDSSIYLCSVVPGVPEAFFGQGTRLTVV.

The chain recombines TRBV2 with TRBJ2-1, with D possibly TRBD1 on 5 matching bases. V lost 3 bases and J lost 5, with 11 bases in between. This CDR3 contains 14 residues. Germline CDR1 reads SNHLY; CDR2 reads FYNNEI. The DNA of the CDR3 is TGTGCCAGCAGTGAGACAGCCACCCACAATGAGCAGTTCTTC. Amino acids: CASSETATHNEQFF.

The J gene is TRBJ2-1, the V gene TRBV29-1; the D gene is possibly TRBD1 (6 bases). Germline V gene data show CDR1 as SQVTM and CDR2 as ANQGSEA. With 4 bases removed from V and 6 bases from J, the gap between germline ends came to 13 bases. The CDR3 is 13 amino acids. The DNA for the CDR3 is TGCAGCGTTGGGACAGTCTTGGGCAATGAGCAGTTCTTC. It specifies CSVGTVLGNEQFF.

The chain uses TRBV27 and TRBJ2-3, with 8 bases fitting TRBD2. After removal of 4 bases from V and 2 bases from J, the junction contained 11 bases not matched to a gene. Germline-derived CDR1 and CDR2 are MNHEY and SMNVEV (reference sequence). The length of the CDR3 is 17 residues. Here the CDR3 DNA reads TGTGCCAGCAGTTCGGGAGGACTAGCTGATCCCACAGATACGCAGTATTTT. Amino acid sequence: CASSSGGLADPTDTQYF.

This clone was detected a few times. The V call is TRBV27, the J call TRBJ1-2; 7 bases are a match to TRBD1. The CDR3 consists of 15 residues. Germline values: CDR1 MNHEY, CDR2 SMNVEV (reference sequence). Trimming removed 6 bases from V and 4 bases from J; junction bases left unmatched: 11. The DNA of the CDR3 is TGTGCCAGCAGCCAGGGGGGACATACCCTCTATGGCTACACCTTC. This sequence encodes CASSQGGHTLYGYTF.

This rearrangement joins TRBV28 to TRBJ2-7; perhaps TRBD2 as D (6 bases). Between the trimmed V and J ends, which lost 11 bases and 0 bases, there was a span of 17 bases. This CDR3 has 14 amino acids. CDR1 and CDR2 from the germline V gene are MDHEN and SYDVKM. Written as DNA, the CDR3 is TGTGCCTCGAGAGGGAGGCCGAGCTCCTACGAGCAGTACTTC. This gives the protein CASRGRPSSYEQYF.

The chain combines TRBV4-1 with TRBJ1-1, with 7 bases fitting TRBD1. This CDR3 has 17 amino acids. Germline CDR1 and CDR2: MGHRA and YSYEKL. The V and J ends lost 5 bases and 2 bases, in that order; junction bases with no gene match: 14. CDR3 sequence reads: CASSSKGPGGINTEAFF. The CDR3 DNA reads as TGCGCCAGCAGCTCCAAGGGTCCAGGGGGTATAAACACTGAAGCTTTCTTT.